These 6 T cell receptor beta chains were all obtained from the same sample, sequenced in a study of blood T cell repertoires in COVID-19 (TCRdb year 2020). To prepare the library, the immunoSEQ multiplex PCR assay was applied. In its TCRdb copy, this immuneACCESS table keeps in-frame sequences only and misses some clones. Where compared with another copy, unresolved V genes explain less than half of these, and the others have no known cause. The sample data list over 150,000 clones, and about 95% of these were observed just once. The ten largest clones capture roughly 0.7% of the sample. Sequencing input: peripheral blood. Receptors originate from a man aged 30 to 45 with COVID-19, enrolled during active disease.

The chain recombines TRBV7-9 with TRBJ2-7, with 8 bases identical to TRBD2. The CDR3 sequence is 16 residues long. The V gene end was trimmed by 6 bases and the J gene end by 2 bases; junction bases not matched to a gene: 12. Germline V gene sequence: CDR1 SEHNR, CDR2 FQNEAQ (reference sequence). This chain's CDR3 is CASSRPGGLDTYEQYF. CDR3 bases: TGTGCCAGCAGTCGACCGGGGGGGCTAGATACCTACGAGCAGTACTTC.

V usage is TRBV5-4 and J usage is TRBJ1-2; 7 nucleotides line up with TRBD1. Trimming removed 9 bases from V and 4 bases from J; junction bases left unmatched: 6. Germline V lookup: CDR1 SGHNT, CDR2 YYREEE (reference sequence). This CDR3 is built from 12 residues. CDR3 nucleotides: TGTGCCAACTGCGGACAGGCCTATGGCTACACCTTC. Its translation: CANCGQAYGYTF.

This chain links TRBV5-6 with TRBJ1-1; 10 positions agree with TRBD1. This CDR3 comprises 16 residues. Germline CDR1 is SGHDT and CDR2 is YYEEEE. J lost 5 bases, V lost 3 bases, and 10 bases had no gene match. CDR3 in DNA: TGTGCCAGCAGCTGGCGGGGGACAGGGGACTTGACTGAAGCTTTCTTT. Amino acids: CASSWRGTGDLTEAFF.

This clone has only one observation. This sequence joins TRBV5-6 and TRBJ1-2; no definite D call. The CDR3 sequence is 13 residues long. Looked up from germline, CDR1 is SGHDT and CDR2 is YYEEEE. Trimming took off 3 bases at V and 3 bases at J, with 9 bases between the two ends. The CDR3: CASSWAGYYGYTF. DNA of the CDR3: TGTGCCAGCAGCTGGGCGGGGTACTATGGCTACACCTTC.

The V gene is TRBV6-2 or TRBV6-3, the J gene TRBJ2-5; 13 bases line up with TRBD2. Trimming cost V 2 bases and J 5 bases; bases outside gene matches: 11. The CDR3 spans 18 residues. Germline loops: CDR1 MNHEY, CDR2 SVGEGT. The CDR3 is CASSYLAGTSGVGETQYF. CDR3 nucleotides: TGTGCCAGCAGTTACCTCGCTGGGACTAGCGGGGTCGGGGAGACCCAGTACTTC.

The chain combines TRBV5-4 with TRBJ1-4; 11 nucleotides agree with TRBD1. There are 15 residues in the CDR3. The V gene end was trimmed by 4 bases and the J gene end by 7 bases; junction bases not matched to a gene: 6. CDR1 is SGHNT and CDR2 is YYREEE in the germline V gene (reference sequence). The CDR3 sequence is CASSGQGASGEKLFF. In nucleotides, the CDR3 is TGTGCCAGCAGCGGACAGGGGGCGTCAGGTGAAAAACTGTTTTTT.